Presented here are 6 T cell receptor beta chains from one specimen sequenced in a study of STAT5B mutations in CD4+ large granular lymphocyte leukemia. Profiling relied on immunoSEQ multiplex PCR, and the TCRdb table lists in-frame clones only, not all of them. The data show 30,000 to 40,000 clones, roughly 76% seen once. The sample was CD4+ T cells from blood buffy coats. These receptors came from a human donor in good health.

This sequence joins TRBV4-1 and TRBJ2-7; 10 bases are a match to TRBD1. With 0 bases clipped from V and 3 bases from J, the junction kept 5 bases outside the gene matches. This CDR3 has 16 residues. Germline CDR1 is MGHRA and CDR2 is YSYEKL. CDR3 loop: CASSQESGQGIYEQYF. The DNA of the CDR3 is TGCGCCAGCAGCCAAGAGTCGGGACAGGGGATCTACGAGCAGTACTTC.

The genes are TRBV30 and TRBJ1-2; maybe TRBD1 (5 bases). Germline V CDR1 and CDR2: GTSNPN, SVGIG (reference sequence). Deletions cut 7 bases from V and 8 bases from J, with 20 bases between. The CDR3 is made up of 13 amino acids. The DNA of the CDR3 is TGTGCCTACAACTTCCAGGGTCGGACCGGCTACACCTTC. Amino acids: CAYNFQGRTGYTF.

The table lists this clone with a few counts. The chain has TRBV7-6 and TRBJ1-6; D unclear. Germline V gives CDR1 SGHVS, CDR2 FNYEAQ. Trimming shortened V by 5 bases and J by 10 bases, and 15 bases separated the two germline ends. The CDR3 sequence is 14 residues long. The CDR3 is CASSPGRAESPLHF. The DNA for the CDR3 is TGTGCCAGCAGCCCCGGGAGGGCAGAGTCACCCCTCCACTTT.

The CDR3 spells CASSLAPGRDTQYF. The CDR3 DNA reads as TGTGCCAGCAGCTTAGCCCCGGGTAGAGATACGCAGTATTTT. This sequence joins TRBV11-1 and TRBJ2-3; D call uncertain. The CDR3 has 14 residues. Germline CDR1 SGHAT, CDR2 FQDESV (reference sequence). V lost 0 bases, J lost 5 bases, and 9 bases lay in between. The full variable domain, with the rest looked up from reference TRBV11-1 and TRBJ2-3, is EAEVAQSPRYKITEKSQAVAFWCDPISGHATLYWYRQILGQGPELLVQFQDESVVDDSQLPKDRFSAERLKGVDSTLKIQPAELGDSAMYLCASSLAPGRDTQYFGPGTRLTVL.

The chain uses TRBV6-1 and TRBJ2-2; the D call may be TRBD1 or TRBD2 (5 bases each). Germline CDR1 reads MNHNS; CDR2 reads SASEGT. Trimming pared 3 bases from V and 6 bases from J, leaving 14 bases between. CDR3 length: 15 amino acids. CDR3 in DNA: TGTGCCAGCAGTGAGCCGGGACGAGTCGCCGGGGAGCTGTTTTTT. Its translation is CASSEPGRVAGELFF.

V usage is TRBV19 and J usage is TRBJ1-1; weak D call: TRBD1 (5 bases). CDR3 length: 14 amino acids. Per the germline V gene, CDR1 is LNHDA and CDR2 is SQIVND (reference sequence). Between the trimmed V and J ends, which lost 7 bases and 6 bases, there was a span of 18 bases. DNA for the CDR3: TGTGCCAGTACCCCCGGCGAGGGGCGATCTGAAGCTTTCTTT. This sequence encodes CASTPGEGRSEAFF. The whole variable domain, remainder taken from reference TRBV19 and TRBJ1-1, is DGGITQSPKYLFRKEGQNVTLSCEQNLNHDAMYWYRQDPGQGLRLIYYSQIVNDFQKGDIAEGYSVSREKKESFPLTVTSAQKNPTAFYLCASTPGEGRSEAFFGQGTRLTVV.